This passage covers 27 T cell receptor beta chains from one sample sequenced in a study of blood T cell repertoires in COVID-19. Method: immunoSEQ multiplex PCR; TCRdb's copy keeps in-frame clones and lacks some. This table has about 210,000 clones, 82% appearing once. Source material: peripheral blood. Source of these receptors: a woman aged 40 to 50 with acute or convalescent COVID-19.

The chain has TRBV9 and TRBJ1-4; TRBD1 matches at 8 bases. Germline CDR1 reads SGDLS; CDR2 reads YYNGEE. The CDR3 has 15 residues. The ends lost 0 bases at V and 8 bases at J; junction bases unmatched: 6. CDR3: CASSVAGYRGEKLFF. The DNA of the CDR3 is TGTGCCAGCAGCGTAGCTGGGTACAGGGGGGAAAAACTGTTTTTT. Complete variable domain (other parts from reference TRBV9 and TRBJ1-4): DSGVTQTPKHLITATGQRVTLRCSPRSGDLSVYWYQQSLDQGLQFLIQYYNGEERAKGNILERFSAQQFPDLHSELNLSSLELGDSALYFCASSVAGYRGEKLFFGSGTQLSVL.

This sequence joins TRBV3-1 (or the pseudogene TRBV3-2) and TRBJ1-2, with D possibly matching TRBD1 (6 bases). Between the trimmed V and J ends, which lost 1 base and 5 bases, there was a span of 14 bases. The CDR3 is 15 residues long. Per the germline V gene, CDR1 is LGHDT and CDR2 is YNNKEL (reference sequence). The DNA of the CDR3 is TGTGCCAGCAGCCAAGCCCTACAGGGAGGGTATGGCTACACCTTC. Encoded protein: CASSQALQGGYGYTF.

The genes are TRBV3-1 (or the pseudogene TRBV3-2) and TRBJ2-7, with a tentative D call TRBD2 (7 bases). This CDR3 is 14 amino acids long. The germline gives CDR1 LGHDT, CDR2 YNNKEL (reference sequence). V lost 3 bases and J 6 bases, leaving 15 bases between the germline ends. The CDR3 region is CASSHEGGPGEQYF. The CDR3, as DNA: TGTGCCAGCAGCCATGAGGGGGGGCCTGGCGAGCAGTACTTC.

CDR3 nucleotide sequence: TGTGCCAGCAGGCCGGACAGGGAAGTTGCAGATACGCAGTATTTT. It specifies CASRPDREVADTQYF. The genes are TRBV6-5 and TRBJ2-3; 8 bases fit TRBD1. V gave up 6 bases and J gave up 4 bases; unmatched junction bases: 9. The CDR3 sequence is 15 residues long. Germline CDR1 is MNHEY and CDR2 is SVGAGI.

The chain combines TRBV30 with TRBJ1-2; D gene ambiguous. This CDR3 region has 11 residues. CDR1 and CDR2 from the germline V gene are GTSNPN and SVGIG (reference sequence). Trimming took 2 bases from V and 3 from J, leaving 4 bases between them. The CDR3 nucleotides are TGTGCCTGGAGTCTTCACTATGGCTACACCTTC. Residues: CAWSLHYGYTF.

This chain joins TRBV14 and TRBJ2-1, with 8 bases aligning to TRBD2. Unmatched junction bases numbered 10, after V lost 3 bases and J lost 3 bases. This CDR3 is built from 17 residues. Germline values: CDR1 SGHDN, CDR2 FVKESK. CDR3 sequence reads: CASSHLRGVDVYNEQFF. In nucleotides, the CDR3 is TGTGCCAGCAGCCATTTGCGGGGGGTTGATGTCTACAATGAGCAGTTCTTC.

The chain carries TRBV18 and TRBJ2-3; no reliable D call. This CDR3 contains 13 residues. V was pared by 3 bases and J by 5 bases, with 9 bases between. The V gene's germline CDR1 is KGHSH and CDR2 LQKENI. CDR3 loop: CASSPLAVDTQYF. The CDR3 DNA reads TGTGCCAGCTCACCCCTTGCGGTAGATACGCAGTATTTT.

This clone appeared once. The rearrangement links TRBV7-3 to TRBJ2-3; 8 bases are a match to TRBD1. With V trimmed by 5 bases and J by 1 base, 8 bases remained unmatched. CDR3 length: 16 amino acids. Germline V gene sequence: CDR1 SGHTA, CDR2 FQGTGA. The CDR3 region has the DNA TGTGCCAGCAGCACTCGGACAGGGATAGGCACAGATACGCAGTATTTT. It is translated as CASSTRTGIGTDTQYF.

This clone was detected a few times. The genes are TRBV5-1 and TRBJ2-1, with 8 bases identical to TRBD2. Trimming removed 6 bases from V and 4 bases from J; junction bases left unmatched: 6. Per the germline V gene, CDR1 is SGHRS and CDR2 is YFSETQ. This CDR3 region has 14 residues. For the CDR3, the DNA is TGCGCCAGCACCGTTAGCGGGGCGTACAATGAGCAGTTCTTC. As protein: CASTVSGAYNEQFF.

The genes are TRBV29-1 and TRBJ2-1, with a tentative D call TRBD1 (6 bases). The CDR3 has 15 residues. Germline CDR1 SQVTM, CDR2 ANQGSEA. Trimming removed 6 bases from V and 3 bases from J, with 18 bases in between. CDR3 in amino acids: CSVARQAPSYNEQFF. The CDR3 DNA sequence: TGCAGCGTGGCTCGACAGGCTCCTAGCTACAATGAGCAGTTCTTC.

V usage is TRBV14 and J usage is TRBJ1-1; D is perhaps TRBD1 (5 bases). Trimming shortened V by 4 bases and J by 0 bases, and 12 bases separated the two germline ends. This CDR3 comprises 15 residues. Germline assignment: CDR1 SGHDN and CDR2 FVKESK. The CDR3 sequence is CASSLPGHLNTEAFF. CDR3 DNA: TGTGCCAGCAGCCTCCCCGGACATTTGAACACTGAAGCTTTCTTT.

CDR3 in amino acids: CASTHQGSYEQYF. The CDR3, as DNA: TGTGCCAGTACCCATCAGGGATCCTACGAGCAGTACTTC. This chain uses TRBV19 with TRBJ2-7; possible D gene TRBD1, 5 bases. Germline V lookup: CDR1 LNHDA, CDR2 SQIVND (reference sequence). The CDR3 contains 13 residues. V was trimmed by 7 bases and J by 1 base, leaving 11 bases between them. Supplemented by reference TRBV19 and TRBJ2-7, the full variable domain reads DGGITQSPKYLFRKEGQNVTLSCEQNLNHDAMYWYRQDPGQGLRLIYYSQIVNDFQKGDIAEGYSVSREKKESFPLTVTSAQKNPTAFYLCASTHQGSYEQYFGPGTRLTVT.

The rearrangement joins TRBV19 to TRBJ1-1, with 11 bases fitting TRBD1. Per the germline V gene, CDR1 is LNHDA and CDR2 is SQIVND (reference sequence). The J segment lost 5 bases and the V segment lost 2 bases, leaving 7 bases of the junction unmatched. The CDR3 has 16 amino acids. The CDR3 loop is CASSILRTGGATEAFF. The CDR3 DNA follows: TGTGCCAGTAGTATATTAAGGACAGGGGGCGCAACTGAAGCTTTCTTT.

This chain links TRBV18 with TRBJ2-7; 10 bases line up with TRBD1. The germline V gene encodes CDR1 KGHSH and CDR2 LQKENI. The J segment lost 4 bases and the V segment lost 3 bases, leaving 6 bases of the junction unmatched. This CDR3 has 15 amino acids. The CDR3 DNA sequence: TGTGCCAGCTCACCCCGGACAGGGGGACCGTACGAGCAGTACTTC. Translation: CASSPRTGGPYEQYF.

The chain uses TRBV7-7 and TRBJ2-2, with TRBD2 matching over 7 bases. Trimming removed 1 base from V and 2 bases from J; junction bases left unmatched: 4. This CDR3 has 16 amino acids. Germline CDR1 SSHAT, CDR2 FNYEAQ (reference sequence). The CDR3 reads CASSLVAGANTGELFF. The CDR3 bases are TGTGCCAGCAGCTTAGTGGCGGGAGCTAACACCGGGGAGCTGTTTTTT.

A remark on this clone: Other DNA sequences of this sample code for an identical CDR3. V usage is TRBV30 and J usage is TRBJ2-7; 8 bases are shared with TRBD2. The trim removed 0 bases at V and 2 bases at J, leaving 3 bases unmatched. CDR1 is GTSNPN, CDR2 SVGIG, per germline (reference sequence). This CDR3 is 14 amino acids long. The CDR3 nucleotides are TGTGCCTGGAGTGTCGGGGGGGGCCCCTACGAGCAGTACTTC. Protein product: CAWSVGGGPYEQYF.

This sequence joins TRBV18 and TRBJ1-6; D may be TRBD1 (5 bases). Germline CDR1 KGHSH, CDR2 LQKENI. The CDR3 totals 15 residues. Trimming shortened V by 2 bases and J by 5 bases, and 10 bases separated the two germline ends. The CDR3 here is CASSPVTANNSPLHF. The CDR3 DNA reads TGTGCCAGCTCACCAGTGACAGCTAATAATTCACCCCTCCACTTT.

This clone was observed a single time. The chain recombines TRBV2 with TRBJ2-3, with 12 bases identical to TRBD2. Germline V gene sequence: CDR1 SNHLY, CDR2 FYNNEI. The CDR3 is made up of 16 amino acids. Trimming at V came to 6 bases and at J to 2 bases, leaving 6 bases not matched to a gene. CDR3 DNA sequence: TGTGCCAGCAGAGACAGGACTAGCGGGGCCACAGATACGCAGTATTTT. It specifies CASRDRTSGATDTQYF.

J is TRBJ2-7 and V is TRBV6-2 or TRBV6-3, with 7 bases matching TRBD2. The junction had 6 bases not matched to a gene; V was cut back by 4 bases and J by 6 bases. CDR1 and CDR2 (germline): MNHEY, SVGEGT. This CDR3 region has 13 residues. The CDR3 nucleotides are TGTGCCAGCAGTTTCCAGCGGGACGGCGAGCAGTACTTC. This codes for CASSFQRDGEQYF.

This chain joins TRBV14 and TRBJ2-3; D may be TRBD1 (6 bases). V was cut by 0 bases and J by 3 bases, with 13 bases left in between. Germline loops: CDR1 SGHDN, CDR2 FVKESK. This CDR3 spans 16 amino acids. CDR3 loop: CASSQDTTGITDTQYF. CDR3 DNA: TGTGCCAGCAGCCAAGATACAACAGGGATAACAGATACGCAGTATTTT.

The chain carries TRBV19 and TRBJ2-3; D call uncertain. Germline-derived CDR1 and CDR2 are LNHDA and SQIVND (reference sequence). The V and J ends lost 6 bases and 0 bases respectively, with 4 bases between them. This CDR3 is built from 12 residues. This chain's CDR3 is CASSVSTDTQYF. CDR3 DNA sequence: TGTGCCAGTAGCGTTAGCACAGATACGCAGTATTTT.

The chain joins TRBV11-2 to TRBJ1-4, with TRBD1 matching over 9 bases. The V gene end was trimmed by 5 bases and the J gene end by 2 bases; junction bases not matched to a gene: 3. Germline CDR1 SGHAT, CDR2 FQNNGV. The CDR3 consists of 15 residues. CDR3 nucleotides: TGTGCCAGCAGCCCAACAGGGGGCACTAATGAAAAACTGTTTTTT. Protein sequence: CASSPTGGTNEKLFF.

V is TRBV27 and J is TRBJ2-1; 12 bases align to TRBD2. Trimming cost V 2 bases and J 6 bases; bases outside gene matches: 11. CDR3 size: 18 residues. CDR1 is MNHEY and CDR2 is SMNVEV in the germline V gene (reference sequence). For the CDR3, the DNA is TGTGCCAGCAGTTTAGATCCTAGCGGGGGGGCCATAGGCAATGAGCAGTTCTTC. Its translation: CASSLDPSGGAIGNEQFF.

The chain recombines TRBV3-1 (or the pseudogene TRBV3-2) with TRBJ2-7; D is uncertain. Trimming left V 3 bases short and J 3 bases short, with 12 bases between. Germline values: CDR1 LGHDT, CDR2 YNNKEL (reference sequence). This CDR3 comprises 14 residues. The CDR3 reads CASSQGLNRYEQYF. The CDR3 DNA reads TGTGCCAGCAGCCAGGGCCTAAACCGCTACGAGCAGTACTTC.

This clone showed up just a few times. V usage is TRBV19 and J usage is TRBJ2-2; 11 bases map to TRBD2. V dropped 7 bases and J dropped 4; count of bases not matched to a gene: 5. There are 15 residues in the CDR3. The germline CDR1 and CDR2 sequences are LNHDA and SQIVND (reference sequence). In DNA form, the CDR3 reads TGTGCCAGTATGGGGACTAGCGGACCCACCGGGGAGCTGTTTTTT. Translated: CASMGTSGPTGELFF.

The chain is built from TRBV3-1 (or the pseudogene TRBV3-2) and TRBJ2-2, with 11 nucleotides matching TRBD2. This CDR3 has 17 residues. V was clipped by 4 bases and J by 5 bases; unmatched bases: 9. Germline values: CDR1 LGHDT, CDR2 YNNKEL (reference sequence). CDR3 loop: CASSLRHGLAGTGELFF. The CDR3, as DNA: TGTGCCAGCAGCCTTCGACACGGACTAGCGGGTACCGGGGAGCTGTTTTTT.

The chain recombines TRBV19 with TRBJ1-5; TRBD1 might be the D (5 bases). The germline gives CDR1 LNHDA, CDR2 SQIVND (reference sequence). The CDR3 sequence is 14 residues long. V shed 10 bases and J shed 5 bases, with 18 bases lying between them. The CDR3 DNA sequence: TGTGCCACCGGGGGAGCAGGGAGTTATCAGCCCCAGCATTTT. Translation: CATGGAGSYQPQHF.